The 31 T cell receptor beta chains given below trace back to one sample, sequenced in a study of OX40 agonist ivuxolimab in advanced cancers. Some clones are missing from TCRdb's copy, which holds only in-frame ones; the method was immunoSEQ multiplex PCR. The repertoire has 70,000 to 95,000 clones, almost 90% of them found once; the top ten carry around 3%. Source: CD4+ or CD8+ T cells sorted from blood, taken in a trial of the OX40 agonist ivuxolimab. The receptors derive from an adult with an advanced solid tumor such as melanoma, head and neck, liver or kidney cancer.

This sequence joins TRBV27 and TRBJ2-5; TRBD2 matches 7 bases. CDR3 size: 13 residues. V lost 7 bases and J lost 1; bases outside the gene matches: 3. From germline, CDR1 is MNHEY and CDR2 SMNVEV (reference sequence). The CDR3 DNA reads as TGTGCCAGCATGGGAGGGGTCCAAGAGACCCAGTACTTC. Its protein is CASMGGVQETQYF.

For the CDR3, the DNA is TGTGCCAGCAGCTTACGGGGGGCCAAAAACATTCAGTACTTC. Translating it yields CASSLRGAKNIQYF. J is TRBJ2-4 and V is TRBV7-9, with a possible D match to TRBD2 (6 bases). Trimming took off 2 bases at V and 1 base at J, with 6 bases between the two ends. The CDR3 sequence is 14 residues long. Germline CDR1 is SEHNR and CDR2 is FQNEAQ (reference sequence).

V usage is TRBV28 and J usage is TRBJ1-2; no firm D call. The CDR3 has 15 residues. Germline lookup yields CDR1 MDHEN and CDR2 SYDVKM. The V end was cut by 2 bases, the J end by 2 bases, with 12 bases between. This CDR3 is CASSLPGTLNYGYTF. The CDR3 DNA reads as TGTGCCAGCAGTTTACCGGGTACCCTAAACTATGGCTACACCTTC.

CDR3 in DNA: TGTGCCAGCAGCACCCGACTGGGGGGGGCCGGCACAGATACGCAGTATTTT. Translated: CASSTRLGGAGTDTQYF. The chain employs TRBV7-3 and TRBJ2-3; TRBD2 is a possible D gene (7 bases). The ends were cut back, 5 bases at V and 1 base at J, with 19 bases in the middle. Germline V CDR1 and CDR2: SGHTA, FQGTGA. The length of the CDR3 is 17 residues. The complete variable domain, with remaining parts taken from reference TRBV7-3 and TRBJ2-3, reads GAGVSQTPSNKVTEKGKYVELRCDPISGHTALYWYRQSLGQGPEFLIYFQGTGAADDSGLPNDRFFAVRPEGSVSTLKIQRTERGDSAVYLCASSTRLGGAGTDTQYFGPGTRLTVL.

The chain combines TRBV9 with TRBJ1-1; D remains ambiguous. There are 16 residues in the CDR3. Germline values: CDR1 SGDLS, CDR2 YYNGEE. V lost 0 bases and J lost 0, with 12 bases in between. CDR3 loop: CASSVGNPILNTEAFF. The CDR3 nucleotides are TGTGCCAGCAGCGTAGGGAACCCGATCTTGAACACTGAAGCTTTCTTT.

In nucleotides, the CDR3 is TGTGCCAGCAGCCCATACCAGGGACAGGGATCCGATACGCAGTATTTT. Encoded protein: CASSPYQGQGSDTQYF. This chain links TRBV6-6 with TRBJ2-3, with TRBD1 identical over 9 bases. Germline loops: CDR1 MNHNY, CDR2 SVGAGI (reference sequence). The CDR3 is 16 residues long. V gave up 6 bases and J gave up 6 bases; unmatched junction bases: 13.

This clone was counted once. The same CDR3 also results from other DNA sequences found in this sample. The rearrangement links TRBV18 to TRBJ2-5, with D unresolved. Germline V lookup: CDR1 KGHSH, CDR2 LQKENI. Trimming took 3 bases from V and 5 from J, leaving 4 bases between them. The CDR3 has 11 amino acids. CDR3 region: CASSPSETQYF. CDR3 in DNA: TGTGCCAGCTCACCCTCTGAGACCCAGTACTTC.

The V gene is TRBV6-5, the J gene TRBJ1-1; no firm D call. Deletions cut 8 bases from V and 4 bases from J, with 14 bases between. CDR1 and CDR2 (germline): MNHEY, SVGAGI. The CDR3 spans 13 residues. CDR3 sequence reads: CASPTRMGTEAFF. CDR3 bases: TGTGCCAGCCCGACCCGTATGGGCACTGAAGCTTTCTTT.

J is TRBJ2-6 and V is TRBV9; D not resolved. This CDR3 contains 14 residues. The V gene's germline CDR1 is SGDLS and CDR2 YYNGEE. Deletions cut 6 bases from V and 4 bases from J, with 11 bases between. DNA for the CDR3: TGTGCCAGCAATCACAACCCCGGGGCCAACGTCCTGACTTTC. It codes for CASNHNPGANVLTF. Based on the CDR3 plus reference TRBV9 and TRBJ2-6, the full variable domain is DSGVTQTPKHLITATGQRVTLRCSPRSGDLSVYWYQQSLDQGLQFLIQYYNGEERAKGNILERFSAQQFPDLHSELNLSSLELGDSALYFCASNHNPGANVLTFGAGSRLTVL.

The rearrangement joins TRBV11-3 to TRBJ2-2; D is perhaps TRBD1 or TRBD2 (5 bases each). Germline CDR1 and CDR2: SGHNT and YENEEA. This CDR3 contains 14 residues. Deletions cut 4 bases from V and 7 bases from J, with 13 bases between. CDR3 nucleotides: TGTGCCAGCAGCTCAGCGAGGGGTGACGGGGAGCTGTTTTTT. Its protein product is CASSSARGDGELFF.

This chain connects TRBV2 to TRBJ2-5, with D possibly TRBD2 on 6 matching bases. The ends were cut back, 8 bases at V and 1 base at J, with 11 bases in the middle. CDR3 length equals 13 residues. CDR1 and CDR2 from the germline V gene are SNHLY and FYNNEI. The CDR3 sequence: CASEGTRQETQYF. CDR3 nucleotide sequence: TGTGCCAGCGAGGGGACTCGCCAAGAGACCCAGTACTTC.

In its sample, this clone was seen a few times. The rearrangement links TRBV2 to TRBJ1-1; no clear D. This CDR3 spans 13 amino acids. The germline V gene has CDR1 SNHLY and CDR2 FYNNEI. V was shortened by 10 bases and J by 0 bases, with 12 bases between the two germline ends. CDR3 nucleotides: TGTGCCACCATACGTCAGGTGAACACTGAAGCTTTCTTT. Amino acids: CATIRQVNTEAFF.

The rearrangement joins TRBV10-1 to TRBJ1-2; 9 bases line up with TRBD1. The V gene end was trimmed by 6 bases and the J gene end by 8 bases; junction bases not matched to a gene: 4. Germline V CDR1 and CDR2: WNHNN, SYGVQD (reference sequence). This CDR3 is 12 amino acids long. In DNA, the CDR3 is TGCGCCAGCAGCGGGACAGGGTTCGGCTACACCTTC. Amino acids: CASSGTGFGYTF.

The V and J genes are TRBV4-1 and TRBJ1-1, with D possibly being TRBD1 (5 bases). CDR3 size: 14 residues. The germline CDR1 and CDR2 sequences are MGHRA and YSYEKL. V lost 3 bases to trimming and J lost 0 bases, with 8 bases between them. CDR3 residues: CASSQTTVNTEAFF. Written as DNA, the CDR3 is TGCGCCAGCAGCCAGACGACAGTGAACACTGAAGCTTTCTTT.

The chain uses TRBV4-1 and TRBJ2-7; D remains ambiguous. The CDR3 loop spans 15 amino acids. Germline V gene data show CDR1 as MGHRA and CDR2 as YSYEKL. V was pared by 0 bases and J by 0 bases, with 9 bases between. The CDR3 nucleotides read TGCGCCAGCAGCCAAGAAGGGCCAAGCTCCTACGAGCAGTACTTC. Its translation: CASSQEGPSSYEQYF.

The CDR3 bases are TGTGCCAGCAGCTTAGCGTTGACAGATACGCAGTATTTT. The encoded protein is CASSLALTDTQYF. V and J are TRBV7-9 and TRBJ2-3; no clear D gene. The CDR3 runs 13 residues. Germline V gives CDR1 SEHNR, CDR2 FQNEAQ (reference sequence). The ends were cut back, 0 bases at V and 3 bases at J, with 4 bases in the middle.

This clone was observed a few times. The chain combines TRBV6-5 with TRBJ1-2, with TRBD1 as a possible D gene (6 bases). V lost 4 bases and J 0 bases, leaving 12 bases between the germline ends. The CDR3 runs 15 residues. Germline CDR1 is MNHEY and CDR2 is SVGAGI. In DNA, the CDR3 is TGTGCCAGCAGTTCCCAGGGGACGACTAACTATGGCTACACCTTC. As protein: CASSSQGTTNYGYTF.

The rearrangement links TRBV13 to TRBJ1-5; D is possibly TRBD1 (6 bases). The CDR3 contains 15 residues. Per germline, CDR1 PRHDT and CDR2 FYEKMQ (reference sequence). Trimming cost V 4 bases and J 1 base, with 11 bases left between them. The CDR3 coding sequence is TGTGCCAGCAGCTACGGACAGACCAGCAATCAGCCCCAGCATTTT. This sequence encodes CASSYGQTSNQPQHF.

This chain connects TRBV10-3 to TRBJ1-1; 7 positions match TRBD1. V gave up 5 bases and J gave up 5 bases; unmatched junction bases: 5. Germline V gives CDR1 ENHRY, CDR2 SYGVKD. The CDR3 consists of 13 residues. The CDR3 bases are TGTGCCATCAGTCCTGACAGGGAAACTGAAGCTTTCTTT. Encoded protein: CAISPDRETEAFF.

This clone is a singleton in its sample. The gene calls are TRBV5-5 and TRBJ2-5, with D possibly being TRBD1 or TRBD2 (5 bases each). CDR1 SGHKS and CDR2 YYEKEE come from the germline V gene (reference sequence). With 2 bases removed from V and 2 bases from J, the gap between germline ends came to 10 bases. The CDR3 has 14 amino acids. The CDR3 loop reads CASSFPGGQETQYF. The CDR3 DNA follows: TGTGCCAGCAGCTTCCCTGGGGGTCAAGAGACCCAGTACTTC.

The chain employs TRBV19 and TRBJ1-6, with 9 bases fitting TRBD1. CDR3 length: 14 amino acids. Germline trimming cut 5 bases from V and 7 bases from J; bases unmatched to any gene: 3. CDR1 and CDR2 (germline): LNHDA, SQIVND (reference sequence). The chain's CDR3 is CASSSGQGNSPLHF. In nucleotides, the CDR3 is TGTGCCAGTAGTTCGGGACAGGGAAATTCACCCCTCCACTTT.

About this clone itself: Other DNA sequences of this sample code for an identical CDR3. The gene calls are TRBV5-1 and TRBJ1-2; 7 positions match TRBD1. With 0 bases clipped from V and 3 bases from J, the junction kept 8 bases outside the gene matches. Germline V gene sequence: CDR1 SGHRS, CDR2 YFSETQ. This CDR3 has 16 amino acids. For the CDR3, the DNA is TGCGCCAGCAGCTTGGCCCCAGACAGGGCAGACTATGGCTACACCTTC. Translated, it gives CASSLAPDRADYGYTF.

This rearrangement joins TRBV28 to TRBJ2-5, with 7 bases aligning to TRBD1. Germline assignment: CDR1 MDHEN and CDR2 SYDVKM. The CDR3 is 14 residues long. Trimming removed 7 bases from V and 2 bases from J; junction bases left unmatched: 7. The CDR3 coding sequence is TGTGCCAGCACCAGACAGGGAATTCAAGAGACCCAGTACTTC. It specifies CASTRQGIQETQYF.

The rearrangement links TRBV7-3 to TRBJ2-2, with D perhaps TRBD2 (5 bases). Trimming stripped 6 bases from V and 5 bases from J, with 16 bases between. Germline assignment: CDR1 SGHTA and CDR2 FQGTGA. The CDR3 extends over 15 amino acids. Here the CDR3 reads CASRDGQPGTGELFF. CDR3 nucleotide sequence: TGTGCCAGCAGGGATGGGCAGCCGGGGACCGGGGAGCTGTTTTTT.

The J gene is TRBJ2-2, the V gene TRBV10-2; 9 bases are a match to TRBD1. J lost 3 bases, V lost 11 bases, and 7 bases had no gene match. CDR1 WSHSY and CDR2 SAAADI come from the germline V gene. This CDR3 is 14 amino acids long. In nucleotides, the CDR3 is TGCGCCGTCCCGGGACAGGGAGACACCGGGGAGCTGTTTTTT. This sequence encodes CAVPGQGDTGELFF.

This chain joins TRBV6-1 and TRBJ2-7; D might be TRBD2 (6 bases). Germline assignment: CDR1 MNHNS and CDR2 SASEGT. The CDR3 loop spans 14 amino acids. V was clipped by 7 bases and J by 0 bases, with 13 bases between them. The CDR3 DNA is TGTGCCAGCATCACCGACGGGAGCTCCTACGAGCAGTACTTC. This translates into CASITDGSSYEQYF.

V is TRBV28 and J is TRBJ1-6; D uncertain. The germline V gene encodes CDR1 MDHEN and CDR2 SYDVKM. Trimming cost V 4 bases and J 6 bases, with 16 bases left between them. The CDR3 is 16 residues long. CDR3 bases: TGTGCCAGCAGTTCCCGCGGTGGACTAGGTAATTCACCCCTCCACTTT. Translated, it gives CASSSRGGLGNSPLHF.

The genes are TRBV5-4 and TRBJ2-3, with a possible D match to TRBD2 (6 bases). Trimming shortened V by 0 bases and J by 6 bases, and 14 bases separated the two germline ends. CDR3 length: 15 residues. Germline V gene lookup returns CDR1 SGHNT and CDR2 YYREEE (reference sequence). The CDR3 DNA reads TGTGCCAGCAGCTTGGGCGGGACTGCCGCCGATACGCAGTATTTT. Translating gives CASSLGGTAADTQYF.

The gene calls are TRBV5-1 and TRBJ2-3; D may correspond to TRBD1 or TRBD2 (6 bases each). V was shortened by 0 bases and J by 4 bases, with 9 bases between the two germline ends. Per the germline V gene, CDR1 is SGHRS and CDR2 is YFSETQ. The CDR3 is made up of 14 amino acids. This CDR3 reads CASSLAGASDTQYF. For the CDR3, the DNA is TGCGCCAGCAGCTTGGCGGGGGCATCAGATACGCAGTATTTT.

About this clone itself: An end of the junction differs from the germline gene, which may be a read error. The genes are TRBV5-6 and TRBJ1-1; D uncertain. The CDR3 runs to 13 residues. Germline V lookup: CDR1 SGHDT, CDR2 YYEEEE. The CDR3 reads CASSFQANTGAFF. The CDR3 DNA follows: TGTGCCAGCAGCTTCCAGGCGAACACTGGAGCTTTCTTT.

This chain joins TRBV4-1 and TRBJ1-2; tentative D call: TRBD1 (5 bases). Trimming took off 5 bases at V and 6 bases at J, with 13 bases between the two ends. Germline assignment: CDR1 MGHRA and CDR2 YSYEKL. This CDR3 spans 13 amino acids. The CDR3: CASSGEGRNGYTF. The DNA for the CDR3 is TGCGCCAGCAGCGGGGAGGGGAGAAATGGCTACACCTTC.